This T cell receptor beta chain was documented in a study of T cell clones after liver transplantation (dated by TCRdb to the late 2010s). With regard to the full study: ITN030ST, the source of the samples, was a randomized trial that attempted immunosuppression withdrawal within 2 years of liver transplantation. Third party-reactive TCRbeta sequences were also identified from pre-transplant MLRs to serve as an antigen-independent comparator for donor-reactive sequences. The subjects received no induction therapy and were kept on standard immunosuppression until randomization at 12-24 months post-transplant. Of the eight recipients, three were HCV-positive, while the remaining recipients had been transplanted for non-autoimmune, non-viral indications. Tolerance meant complete immunosuppression withdrawal for at least one year without liver enzymes rising beyond twice the upper limit of normal. Donor-reactive T cell clones were identified by TCRbeta sequencing after a pre-transplant mixed lymphocyte reaction and then tracked in post-transplant blood. Blood samples were taken pre-transplant, pre-randomization before withdrawal, and post-randomization after full withdrawal or failed withdrawal. Of the 8 liver transplant recipients making up the studied cohort, 3 were classified as tolerant and 5 as non-tolerant.

Regarding this clone: The antigen it binds to is not known. It has no much larger one-base neighbor in the sample; base qualities were not kept.

From the cysteine up to the phenylalanine, the CDR3 has a length of 15 residues. The sequence is cut down to CDR3 DNA, 45 bases in frame from base 1. CDR1 ENHRY and CDR2 SYGVKD are derived from the germline V gene. The V and J ends are trimmed by 0 bases and 2 bases, leaving 10 bases between them. The paper as a whole reports these results and caveats: Donor-reactive sequences declined more than third party-reactive ones, suggesting partial antigen-specific deletion unrelated to withdrawal success. In two subjects, low numbers of available donor cells limited the measurable donor-reactive repertoire. Circulating donor-reactive CD4 TCRbeta sequences fell significantly post-transplant in most of the 8 subjects, irrespective of tolerance or HCV status. When repertoire turnover was accounted for, significantly reduced detection of donor-reactive sequences was found in 7 of 8 subjects for CD4 and in 8 of 8 subjects for CD8. Without allograft tissue specimens, donor-reactive T cells may have migrated into the graft rather than being deleted. Conclusions were preliminary, limited by small, heterogeneous patient numbers and non-standardized post-transplant time points.

Thawed unstimulated PBMCs were stained for CD3, CD4 and CD8 and FACS-sorted into CD3+CD4+ and CD3+CD8+ populations. All 8 studied subjects were randomized to immunosuppression withdrawal. The Qiagen DNeasy Blood and Tissue Kit was used for genomic DNA isolation. High-throughput TCRbeta CDR3 sequencing of frozen genomic DNA was performed by immunoSEQ, including PCR amplification, mapping, bias correction and internal controls. As for how the authors treated the data: Only productive rearrangements were retained, with each unique TCRbeta sequence defined by its CDR3 nucleotide sequence together with its V and J gene. A sequence counted as donor-reactive only if the sequence showed at least 5-fold expansion in CFSE-low cells compared with unstimulated pre-transplant cells and had a frequency of at least 0.01%. Per-subject minimum frequency thresholds, based on the lowest-template unstimulated sample, ensured at least 90% detection power. Jensen-Shannon divergence between the top 1000 TCRbeta sequences post- versus pre-transplant served as the measure of repertoire turnover. Two-sided Fisher's exact tests were used to test for changes in how often donor-reactive sequences were detected. Imported from immuneACCESS, the table was reduced by TCRdb to in-frame sequences with V and J called. These copies leave out some clones; in studies compared against another copy, an unresolved V gene accounts for under half, and the cause of the remainder is not known. V and J calls and clone size are those listed in that table; D and trimming were worked out from the DNA. The sample contains tens of thousands of clones, more than 70% of them found a single time. The top ten constitute 7.5% to 10% of the sample.

This sequence originates from a human patient who received a liver transplant. After a transplant, certain T cells may trace back to the graft donor. The sequencing used CD4+ T cells from blood, collected at the 22-month timepoint. Recombination linked TRBV10-3 to TRBJ1-2, with the D segment identity uncertain. For the CDR3, the sequence is CAISESSGLNYGYTF. Here is the DNA: TGTGCCATCAGTGAGTCCTCAGGATTAAACTATGGCTACACCTTC.